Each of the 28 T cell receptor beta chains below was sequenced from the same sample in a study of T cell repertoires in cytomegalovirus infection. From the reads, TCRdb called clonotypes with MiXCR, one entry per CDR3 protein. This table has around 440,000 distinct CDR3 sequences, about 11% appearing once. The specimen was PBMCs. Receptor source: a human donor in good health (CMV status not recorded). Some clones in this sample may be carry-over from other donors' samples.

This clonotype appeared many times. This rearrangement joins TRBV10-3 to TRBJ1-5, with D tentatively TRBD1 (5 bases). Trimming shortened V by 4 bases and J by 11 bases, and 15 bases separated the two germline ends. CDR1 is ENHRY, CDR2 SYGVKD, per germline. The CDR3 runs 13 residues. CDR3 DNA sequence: TGTGCCATCAGTGCGACAGACCGCCGGGCCCAGCATTTT. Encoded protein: CAISATDRRAQHF.

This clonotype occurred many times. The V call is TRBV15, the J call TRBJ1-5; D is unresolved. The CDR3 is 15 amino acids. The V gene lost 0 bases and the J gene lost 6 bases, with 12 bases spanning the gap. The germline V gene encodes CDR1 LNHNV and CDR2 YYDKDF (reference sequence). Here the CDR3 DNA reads TGTGCCACCAGCAGAGATAACGTTGGAGGTCAGCCCCAGCATTTT. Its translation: CATSRDNVGGQPQHF.

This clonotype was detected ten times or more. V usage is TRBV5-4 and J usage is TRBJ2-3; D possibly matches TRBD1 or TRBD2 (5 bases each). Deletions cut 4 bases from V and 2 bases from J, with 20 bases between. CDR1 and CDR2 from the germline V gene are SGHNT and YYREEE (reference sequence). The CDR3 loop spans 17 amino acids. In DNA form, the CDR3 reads TGTGCCAGCAGCCCGGGGCTATCGGGCCGGAACACAGATACGCAGTATTTT. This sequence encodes CASSPGLSGRNTDTQYF.

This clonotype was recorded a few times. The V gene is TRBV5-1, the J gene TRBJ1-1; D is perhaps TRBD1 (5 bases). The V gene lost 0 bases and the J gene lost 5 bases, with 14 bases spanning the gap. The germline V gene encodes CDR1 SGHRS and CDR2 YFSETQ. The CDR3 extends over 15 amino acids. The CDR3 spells CASSLGSAGRTEAFF. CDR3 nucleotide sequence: TGCGCCAGCAGCTTGGGGTCGGCAGGGCGGACTGAAGCTTTCTTT.

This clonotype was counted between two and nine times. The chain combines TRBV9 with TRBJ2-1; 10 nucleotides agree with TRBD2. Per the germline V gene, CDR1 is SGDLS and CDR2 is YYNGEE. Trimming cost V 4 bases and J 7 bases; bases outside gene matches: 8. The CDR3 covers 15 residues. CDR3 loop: CASSQGTSEGNEQFF. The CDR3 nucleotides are TGTGCCAGCAGCCAAGGGACTAGCGAGGGGAATGAGCAGTTCTTC.

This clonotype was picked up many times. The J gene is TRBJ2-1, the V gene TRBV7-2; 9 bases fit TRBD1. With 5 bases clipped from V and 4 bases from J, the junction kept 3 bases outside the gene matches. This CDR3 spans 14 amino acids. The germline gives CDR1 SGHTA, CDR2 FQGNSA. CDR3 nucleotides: TGTGCCAGCAGCGGGACAGGGTTTTACAATGAGCAGTTCTTC. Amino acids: CASSGTGFYNEQFF.

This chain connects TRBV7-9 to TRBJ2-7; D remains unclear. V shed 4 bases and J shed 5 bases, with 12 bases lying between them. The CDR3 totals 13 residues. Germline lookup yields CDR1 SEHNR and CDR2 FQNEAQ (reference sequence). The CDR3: CASSSPLSHEQYF. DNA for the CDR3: TGTGCCAGCAGCTCCCCCCTCAGCCACGAGCAGTACTTC.

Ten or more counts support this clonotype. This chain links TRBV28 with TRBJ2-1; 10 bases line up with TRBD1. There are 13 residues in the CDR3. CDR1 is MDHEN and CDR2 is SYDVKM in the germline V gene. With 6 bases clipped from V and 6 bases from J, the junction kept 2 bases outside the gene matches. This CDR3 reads CASSRTGGNEQFF. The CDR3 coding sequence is TGTGCCAGCAGCAGGACAGGGGGCAATGAGCAGTTCTTC.

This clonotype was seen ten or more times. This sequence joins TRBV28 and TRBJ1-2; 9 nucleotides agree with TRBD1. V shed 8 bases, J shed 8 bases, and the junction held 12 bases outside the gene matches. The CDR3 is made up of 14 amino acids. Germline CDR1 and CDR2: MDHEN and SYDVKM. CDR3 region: CASRSPGQGGGYTF. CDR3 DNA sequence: TGTGCCAGCCGATCACCGGGACAGGGAGGCGGCTACACCTTC.

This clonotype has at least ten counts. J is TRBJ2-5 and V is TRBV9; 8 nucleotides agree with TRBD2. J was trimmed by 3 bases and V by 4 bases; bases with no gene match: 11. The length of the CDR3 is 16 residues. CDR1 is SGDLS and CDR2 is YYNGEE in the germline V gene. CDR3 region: CASSPHSGGAEETQYF. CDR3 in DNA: TGTGCCAGCAGCCCCCACTCGGGGGGGGCAGAAGAGACCCAGTACTTC.

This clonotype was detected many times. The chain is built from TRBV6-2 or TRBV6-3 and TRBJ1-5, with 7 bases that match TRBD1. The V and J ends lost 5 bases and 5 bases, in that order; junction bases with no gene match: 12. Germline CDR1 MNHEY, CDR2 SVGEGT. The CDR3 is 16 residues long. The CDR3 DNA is TGTGCCAGCAGTCTACAGGGGCGATTCTTCTATCAGCCCCAGCATTTT. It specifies CASSLQGRFFYQPQHF.

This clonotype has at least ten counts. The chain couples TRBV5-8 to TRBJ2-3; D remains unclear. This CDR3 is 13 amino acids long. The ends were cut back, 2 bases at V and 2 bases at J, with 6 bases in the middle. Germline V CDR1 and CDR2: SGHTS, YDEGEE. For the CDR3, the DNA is TGTGCCAGCAGCTTTAGCCTCACAGATACGCAGTATTTT. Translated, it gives CASSFSLTDTQYF.

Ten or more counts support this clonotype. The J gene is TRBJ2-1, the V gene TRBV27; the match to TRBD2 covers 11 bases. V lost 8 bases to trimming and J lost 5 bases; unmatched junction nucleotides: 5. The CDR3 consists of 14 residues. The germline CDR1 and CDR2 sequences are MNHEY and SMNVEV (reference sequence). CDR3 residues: CASSGLAAHNEQFF. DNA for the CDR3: TGTGCCAGCTCGGGACTAGCGGCCCACAATGAGCAGTTCTTC.

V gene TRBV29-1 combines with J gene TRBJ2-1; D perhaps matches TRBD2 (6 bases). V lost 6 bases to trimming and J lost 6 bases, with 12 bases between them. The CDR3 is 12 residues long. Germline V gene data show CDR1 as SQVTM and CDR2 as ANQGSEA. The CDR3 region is CSVGTSVNEQFF. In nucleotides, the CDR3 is TGCAGCGTCGGGACTTCGGTCAATGAGCAGTTCTTC.

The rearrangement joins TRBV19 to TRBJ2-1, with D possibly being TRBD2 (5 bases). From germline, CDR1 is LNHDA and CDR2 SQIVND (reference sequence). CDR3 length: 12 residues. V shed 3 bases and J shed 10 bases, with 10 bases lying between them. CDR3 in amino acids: CASSMGVGEQFF. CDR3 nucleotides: TGTGCCAGTAGTATGGGAGTAGGAGAGCAGTTCTTC.

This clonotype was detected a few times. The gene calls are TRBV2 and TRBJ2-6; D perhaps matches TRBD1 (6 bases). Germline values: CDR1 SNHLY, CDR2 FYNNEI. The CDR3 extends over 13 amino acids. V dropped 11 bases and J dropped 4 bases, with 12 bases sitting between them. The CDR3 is CARQAEGANVLTF. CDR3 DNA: TGTGCCCGACAGGCGGAAGGGGCCAACGTCCTGACTTTC.

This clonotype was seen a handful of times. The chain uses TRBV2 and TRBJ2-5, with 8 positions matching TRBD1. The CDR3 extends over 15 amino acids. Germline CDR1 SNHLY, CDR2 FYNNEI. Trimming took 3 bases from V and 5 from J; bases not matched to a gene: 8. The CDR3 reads CASSDGQGAWETQYF. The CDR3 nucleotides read TGTGCCAGCAGTGACGGCCAGGGGGCTTGGGAGACCCAGTACTTC.

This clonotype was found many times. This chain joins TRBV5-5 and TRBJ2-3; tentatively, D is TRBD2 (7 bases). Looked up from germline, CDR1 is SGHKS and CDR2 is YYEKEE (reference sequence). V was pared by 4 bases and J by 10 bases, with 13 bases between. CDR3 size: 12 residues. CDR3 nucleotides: TGTGCCAGCAGCCCCCGGGGGGCAGCGCAGTATTTT. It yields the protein CASSPRGAAQYF.

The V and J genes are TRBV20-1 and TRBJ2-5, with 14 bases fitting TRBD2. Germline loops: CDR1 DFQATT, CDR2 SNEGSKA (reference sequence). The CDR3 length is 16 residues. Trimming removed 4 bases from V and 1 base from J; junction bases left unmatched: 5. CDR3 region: CSATGTSGSVQETQYF. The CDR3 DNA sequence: TGCAGTGCTACCGGGACTAGCGGGAGCGTCCAAGAGACCCAGTACTTC.

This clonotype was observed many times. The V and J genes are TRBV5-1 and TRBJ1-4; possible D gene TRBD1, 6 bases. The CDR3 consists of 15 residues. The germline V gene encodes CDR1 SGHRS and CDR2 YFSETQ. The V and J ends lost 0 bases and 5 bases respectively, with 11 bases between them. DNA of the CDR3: TGCGCCAGCAGCTTGGCCCCAGGGGAAAATGAAAAACTGTTTTTT. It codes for CASSLAPGENEKLFF.

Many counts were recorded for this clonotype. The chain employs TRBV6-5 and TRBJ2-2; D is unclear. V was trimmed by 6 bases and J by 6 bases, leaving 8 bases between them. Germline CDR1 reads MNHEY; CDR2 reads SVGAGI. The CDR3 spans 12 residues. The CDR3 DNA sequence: TGTGCCAGCAGACTCTGGGCCGGGGAGCTGTTTTTT. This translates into CASRLWAGELFF.

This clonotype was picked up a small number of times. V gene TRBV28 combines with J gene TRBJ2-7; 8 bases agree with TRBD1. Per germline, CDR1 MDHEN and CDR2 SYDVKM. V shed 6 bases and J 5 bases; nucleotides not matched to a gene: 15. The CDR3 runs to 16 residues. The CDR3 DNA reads TGTGCCAGCAGCAGCACACCTGGACAGGGTCCCCACGAGCAGTACTTC. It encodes CASSSTPGQGPHEQYF.

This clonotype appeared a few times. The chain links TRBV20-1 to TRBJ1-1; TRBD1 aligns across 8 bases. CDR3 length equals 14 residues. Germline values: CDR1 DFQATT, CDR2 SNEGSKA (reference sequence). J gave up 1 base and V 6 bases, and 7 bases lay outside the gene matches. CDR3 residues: CSARDRRGNTEAFF. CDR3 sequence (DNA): TGCAGTGCCAGGGACAGGCGAGGGAACACTGAAGCTTTCTTT.

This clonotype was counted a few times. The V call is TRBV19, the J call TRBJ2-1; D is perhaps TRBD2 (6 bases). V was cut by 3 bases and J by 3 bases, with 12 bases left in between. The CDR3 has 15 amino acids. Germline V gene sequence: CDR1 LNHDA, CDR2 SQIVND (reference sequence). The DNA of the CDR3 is TGTGCCAGTAGTATGCGAGCGGGTATCTACAATGAGCAGTTCTTC. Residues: CASSMRAGIYNEQFF.

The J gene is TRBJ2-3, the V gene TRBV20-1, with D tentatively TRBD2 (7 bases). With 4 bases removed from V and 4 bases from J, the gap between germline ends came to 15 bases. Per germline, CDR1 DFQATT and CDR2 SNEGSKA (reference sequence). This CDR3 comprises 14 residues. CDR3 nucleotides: TGCAGTGCTACCTTTGGGGGGGGCGCAGATACGCAGTATTTT. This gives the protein CSATFGGGADTQYF.

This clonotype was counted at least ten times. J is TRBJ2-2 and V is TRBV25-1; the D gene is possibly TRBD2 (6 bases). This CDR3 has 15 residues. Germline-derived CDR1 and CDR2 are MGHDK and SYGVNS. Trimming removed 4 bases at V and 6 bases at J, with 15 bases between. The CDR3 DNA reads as TGTGCCAGCAGTGGGATTAGGAGGGGTCCCGGGGAGCTGTTTTTT. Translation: CASSGIRRGPGELFF.

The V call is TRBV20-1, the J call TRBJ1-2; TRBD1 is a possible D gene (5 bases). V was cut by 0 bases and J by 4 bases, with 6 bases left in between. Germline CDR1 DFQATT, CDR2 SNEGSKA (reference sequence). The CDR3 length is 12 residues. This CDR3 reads CSAREDIYGYTF. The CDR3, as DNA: TGCAGTGCTAGAGAGGACATCTATGGCTACACCTTC.

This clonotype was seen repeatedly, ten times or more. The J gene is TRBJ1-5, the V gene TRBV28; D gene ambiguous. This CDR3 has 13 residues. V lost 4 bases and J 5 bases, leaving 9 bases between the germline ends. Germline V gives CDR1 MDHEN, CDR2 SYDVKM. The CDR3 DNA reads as TGTGCCAGCAGTTACGTCATCGATCAGCCCCAGCATTTT. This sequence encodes CASSYVIDQPQHF.